The next 3 T cell receptor beta chains were all read from a single sample in a study of shared clonotypes between healthy human individuals. Here immunoSEQ multiplex PCR was the method, and the copy in TCRdb shows in-frame clones only, minus some. The sample lists some 500,000 clones; around 96% were seen once. The sample was naive CD4+ T cells sorted from blood. Subset indicated: CD45RA+ positively selected. The origin of the receptors is a woman in her twenties or thirties in good health.

The chain couples TRBV7-6 to TRBJ2-5; D perhaps matches TRBD2 (5 bases). The germline gives CDR1 SGHVS, CDR2 FNYEAQ. V lost 5 bases to trimming and J lost 5 bases, with 15 bases between them. The length of the CDR3 is 14 residues. The CDR3 DNA follows: TGTGCCAGCAGCCCCTTGGGGTCGGGGGAGACCCAGTACTTC. Its translation: CASSPLGSGETQYF.

The table lists this clone with a count of one. The J gene is TRBJ1-1, the V gene TRBV5-4; tentatively, D is TRBD1 (5 bases). Germline CDR1 reads SGHNT; CDR2 reads YYREEE (reference sequence). The CDR3 is 14 amino acids. The V end was cut by 4 bases, the J end by 4 bases, with 14 bases between. The DNA for the CDR3 is TGTGCCAGCAGCCCGGGGGTGGCGGGCACTGAAGCTTTCTTT. The encoded protein is CASSPGVAGTEAFF.

V gene TRBV19 combines with J gene TRBJ1-5, with D unresolved. This CDR3 spans 14 amino acids. V was pared by 5 bases and J by 0 bases, with 8 bases between. CDR1 and CDR2 from the germline V gene are LNHDA and SQIVND (reference sequence). DNA for the CDR3: TGTGCCAGTAGTGTGGTCAATAGCAATCAGCCCCAGCATTTT. Translating gives CASSVVNSNQPQHF.